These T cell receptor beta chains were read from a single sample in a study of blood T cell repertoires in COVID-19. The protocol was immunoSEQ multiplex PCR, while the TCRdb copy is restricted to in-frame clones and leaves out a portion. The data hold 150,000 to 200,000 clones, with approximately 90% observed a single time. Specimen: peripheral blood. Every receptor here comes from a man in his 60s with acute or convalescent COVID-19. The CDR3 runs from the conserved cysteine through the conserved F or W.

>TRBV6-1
CASSEQGWDTIYF
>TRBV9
CASSGRTARNTEAFF
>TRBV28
CASTLGGLGVTEAFF
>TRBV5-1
CASSLDSTGELFF
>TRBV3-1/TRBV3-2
CASSWTASSGNTIYF
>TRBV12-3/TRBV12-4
CASSYRDRGSYTF
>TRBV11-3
CASSLEQKETQYF
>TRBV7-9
CASSFTGGSSYTF
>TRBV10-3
CAIGQASNQPQHF
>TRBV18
CASSPRTGTDYGYTF
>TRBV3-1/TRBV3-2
CASSPGVYSNQPQHF
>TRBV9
CASSVGGLLGEKLFF
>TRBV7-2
CASSSQGNEQYF
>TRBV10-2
CASRDSGNTIYF
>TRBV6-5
CASRWGGLNTEAFF
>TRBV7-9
CASSLRRQGLGEQYF
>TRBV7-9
CASSHLDPGALYGYTF
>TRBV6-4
CASSKTVNYGYTF
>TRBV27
CASSLSTGYISPLHF
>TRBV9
CASSPQWTGVGETQYF
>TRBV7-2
CASREGGPVSNEQFF
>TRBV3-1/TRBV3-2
CASSQGAGYTF
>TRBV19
CASRDSSNTGELFF
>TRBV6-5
CASTTGQGYTF
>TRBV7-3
CASSSGGDQPQHF
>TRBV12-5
CASGLGRSNYGYTF